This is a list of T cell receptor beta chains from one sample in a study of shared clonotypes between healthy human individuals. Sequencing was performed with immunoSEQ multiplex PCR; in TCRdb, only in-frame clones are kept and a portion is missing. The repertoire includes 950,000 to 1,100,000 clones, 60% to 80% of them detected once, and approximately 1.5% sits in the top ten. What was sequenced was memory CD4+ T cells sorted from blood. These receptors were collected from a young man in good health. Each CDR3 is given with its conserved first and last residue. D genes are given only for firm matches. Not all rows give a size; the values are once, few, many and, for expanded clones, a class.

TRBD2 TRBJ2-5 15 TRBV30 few TGTGCCTGGAGGCAGGGACTAACGGTGGTCGGGACCCAGTACTTC CAWRQGLTVVGTQYF
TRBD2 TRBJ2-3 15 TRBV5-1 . TGCGCCAGCAGCTTGGGTGCGGGAGGGCCTGATACGCAGTATTTT CASSLGAGGPDTQYF
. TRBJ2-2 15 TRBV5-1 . TGCGCCAGCAGACAGGACAGCGCGAACACCGGGGAGCTGTTTTTT CASRQDSANTGELFF
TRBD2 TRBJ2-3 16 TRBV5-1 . TGCGCCAGCAGGATAGCTAGCGGGGGCCTCACAGATACGCAGTATTTT CASRIASGGLTDTQYF
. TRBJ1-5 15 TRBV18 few TGTGCCAGCTCACTTGGGACACCAACGAATCAGCCCCAGCATTTT CASSLGTPTNQPQHF
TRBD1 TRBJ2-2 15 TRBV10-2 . TGCGCCAGCAGCGCCGGGACAGGGTTTGGCGGGGAGCTGTTTTTT CASSAGTGFGGELFF
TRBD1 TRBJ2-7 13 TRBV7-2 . TGTGCCAGCAGCTCCCGGACAGGGTACGAGCAGTACTTC CASSSRTGYEQYF
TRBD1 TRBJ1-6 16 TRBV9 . TGTGCCAGCAGCCAAGTCCCGGACAGGGGGAATTCACCCCTCCACTTT CASSQVPDRGNSPLHF
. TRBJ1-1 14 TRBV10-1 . TGCGCCAGCAGTGAGGGGGGTGTAGGAACTGAAGCTTTCTTT CASSEGGVGTEAFF
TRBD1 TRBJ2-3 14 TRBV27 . TGTGCCAGCAGTCGGGACAGGGCTACAGATACGCAGTATTTT CASSRDRATDTQYF
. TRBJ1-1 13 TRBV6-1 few TGTGCCAGCAAAGAGGGATTGAACACTGAAGCTTTCTTT CASKEGLNTEAFF
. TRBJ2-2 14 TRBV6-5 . TGTGCCAGCAGCCTTGGACTGAACACCGGGGAGCTGTTTTTT CASSLGLNTGELFF
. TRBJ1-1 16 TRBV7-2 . TGTGCCAGCAGCTTAGGAGCCCAGGGTTGGAACACTGAAGCTTTCTTT CASSLGAQGWNTEAFF
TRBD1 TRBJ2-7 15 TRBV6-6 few TGTGCCAGCAGTTACTATCAGGGGGAACCCTACGAGCAGTACTTC CASSYYQGEPYEQYF
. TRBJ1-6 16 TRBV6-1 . TGTGCCAGCAGTGACCCCCGAGGGTCCTATAATTCACCCCTCCACTTT CASSDPRGSYNSPLHF
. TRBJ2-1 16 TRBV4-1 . TGCGCCAGCAGCCACGTCGATATGGGTTTCTACAATGAGCAGTTCTTC CASSHVDMGFYNEQFF
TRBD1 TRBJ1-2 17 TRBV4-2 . TGTGCCAGCAGCCCGTTGTTTAATATTCCGGGACAGGGGAGCTACACCTTC CASSPLFNIPGQGSYTF
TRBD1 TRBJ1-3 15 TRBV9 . TGTGCCAGCAGCGGGGGACAGTACTCTGGAAACACCATATATTTT CASSGGQYSGNTIYF
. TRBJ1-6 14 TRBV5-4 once TGTGCCAGCAGCTTGGAAGGCGCCAAGGGAGCCCTCCACTTT CASSLEGAKGALHF
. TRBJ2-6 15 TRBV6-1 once TGTGCCAGCACCATTGGCGCCTCTGGGGCCAACGTCCTGACTTTC CASTIGASGANVLTF
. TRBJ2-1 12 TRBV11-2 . TGTGCCAGCAGCACAGACCGGAGGGTGCAGTTCTTC CASSTDRRVQFF
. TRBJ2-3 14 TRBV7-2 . TGTGCCAGCCGGGTTCGGACAAGCACAGATACGCAGTATTTT CASRVRTSTDTQYF
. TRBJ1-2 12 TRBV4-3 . TGCGCCAGCAGCCAAGATAGGGGTGGCTACACCTTC CASSQDRGGYTF
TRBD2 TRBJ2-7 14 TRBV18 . TGTGCCAGCTCAGCACTAGCGGGAGCTTACGAGCAGTACTTC CASSALAGAYEQYF
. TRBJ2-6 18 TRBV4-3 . TGCGCCAGCAGCCAAGAATCGCTCCCGAGCTCTGGGGCCAACGTCCTGACTTTC CASSQESLPSSGANVLTF
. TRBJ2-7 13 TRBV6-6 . TGTGCCAGCAGTTACTGGGCAGGATACGAGCAGTACTTC CASSYWAGYEQYF
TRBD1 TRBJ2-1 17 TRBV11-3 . TGTGCCAGCAGCTTAGATTCCCGGACAGGGGACCCCAATGAGCAGTTCTTC CASSLDSRTGDPNEQFF
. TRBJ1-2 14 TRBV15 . TGTGCCACCAGCAGAGAGGCTACTAACTATGGCTACACCTTC CATSREATNYGYTF
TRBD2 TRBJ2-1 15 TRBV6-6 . TGTGCCAGCAGACTAGCGGGGGGGCCGTACAATGAGCAGTTCTTC CASRLAGGPYNEQFF